This T cell receptor (beta chain) originates from a study of blood T cells in healthy people across ages. Together with a sample-barcoded 5' primer, a J-beta primer mix was included in a second PCR lasting roughly 6 to 12 cycles. A 12-random-nucleotide template-switch adaptor tagged each cDNA molecule. TCRdb itself ran the 5' RACE reads through MiXCR, one entry per CDR3 protein. The sample records 650,000 to 1,000,000 distinct CDR3 sequences, roughly 34% being singletons. The germline gives CDR1 KGHDR, CDR2 SFDVKD. V was trimmed by 3 bases and J by 10 bases, leaving 21 bases between them. There are 17 residues in the CDR3. Details on this clonotype: Antigen unknown.

Regarding the study as a whole: In long-lived donors, naive CD4+ cell counts and diversity exceeded those of aged donors.

This TCR was sampled from a man younger than 35 in good health. The sample comprised blood. The chain employs TRBV24-1 and TRBJ1-6; D uncertain. Here the CDR3 DNA reads TGTGCCACCAGTGATGAACCTGATTATGCAGGAGAATCACCCCTCCACTTT. It specifies CATSDEPDYAGESPLHF.